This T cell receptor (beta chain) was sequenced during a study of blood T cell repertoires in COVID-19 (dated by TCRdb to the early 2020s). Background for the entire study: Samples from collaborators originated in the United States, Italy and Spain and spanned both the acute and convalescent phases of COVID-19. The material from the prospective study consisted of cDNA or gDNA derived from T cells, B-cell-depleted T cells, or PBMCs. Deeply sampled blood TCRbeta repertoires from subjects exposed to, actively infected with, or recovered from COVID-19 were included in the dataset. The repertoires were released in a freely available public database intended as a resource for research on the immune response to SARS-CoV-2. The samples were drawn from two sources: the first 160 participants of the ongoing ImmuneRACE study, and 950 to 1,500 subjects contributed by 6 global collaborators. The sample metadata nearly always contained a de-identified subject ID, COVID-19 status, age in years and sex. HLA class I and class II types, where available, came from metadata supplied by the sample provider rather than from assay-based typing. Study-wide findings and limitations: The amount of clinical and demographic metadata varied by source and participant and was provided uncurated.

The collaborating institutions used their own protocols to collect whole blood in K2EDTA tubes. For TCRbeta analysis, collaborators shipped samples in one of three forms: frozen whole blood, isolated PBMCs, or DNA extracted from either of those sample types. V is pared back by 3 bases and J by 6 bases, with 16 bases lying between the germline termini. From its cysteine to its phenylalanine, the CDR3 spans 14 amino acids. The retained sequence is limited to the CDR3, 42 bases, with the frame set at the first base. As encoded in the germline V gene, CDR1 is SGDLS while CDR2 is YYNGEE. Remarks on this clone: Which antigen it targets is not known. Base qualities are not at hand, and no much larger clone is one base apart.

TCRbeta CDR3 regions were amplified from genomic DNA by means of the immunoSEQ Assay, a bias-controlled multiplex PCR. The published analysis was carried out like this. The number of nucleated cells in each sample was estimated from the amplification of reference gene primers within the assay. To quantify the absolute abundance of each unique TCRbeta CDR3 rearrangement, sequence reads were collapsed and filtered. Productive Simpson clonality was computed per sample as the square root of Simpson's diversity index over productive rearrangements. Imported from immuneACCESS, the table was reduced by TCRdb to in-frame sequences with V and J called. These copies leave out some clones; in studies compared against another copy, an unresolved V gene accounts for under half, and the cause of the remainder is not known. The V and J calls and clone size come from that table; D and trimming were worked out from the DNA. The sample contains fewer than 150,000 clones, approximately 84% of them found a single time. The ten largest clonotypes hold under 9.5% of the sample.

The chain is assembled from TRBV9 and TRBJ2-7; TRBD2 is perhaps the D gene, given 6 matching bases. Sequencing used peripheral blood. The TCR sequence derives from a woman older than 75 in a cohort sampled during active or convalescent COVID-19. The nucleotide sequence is TGTGCCAGCAGCGGGAAGGCGGGGCTTGGCGAGCAGTACTTC. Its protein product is CASSGKAGLGEQYF.